The 22 T cell receptor beta chains listed next were all sequenced from one sample in a study of shared clonotypes between healthy human individuals. Some clones are missing from TCRdb's copy, which holds only in-frame ones; the method was immunoSEQ multiplex PCR. The sample lists more than 2,000,000 clones, 93% seen once, with 0.39% in the top ten. Sequencing was done on a sample of naive CD4+ T cells from PBMCs. This sample's subset: CD45RA+ positively selected. Source of these receptors: a man between 18 and 29 years old in good health. Some clones in this sample may be carry-over from other donors' samples.

The V gene is TRBV7-3, the J gene TRBJ2-5; no clear D gene. CDR3 length: 13 amino acids. V lost 5 bases to trimming and J lost 5 bases, with 12 bases between them. Germline CDR1 and CDR2: SGHTA and FQGTGA. CDR3 nucleotide sequence: TGTGCCAGCAGCCAGAGGCTGTGGGAGACCCAGTACTTC. Translation: CASSQRLWETQYF.

Comment on this clone: This CDR3 is also generated by other DNA sequences in the sample. The chain carries TRBV28 and TRBJ1-3; no firm D call. Germline V gene sequence: CDR1 MDHEN, CDR2 SYDVKM. The CDR3 runs to 11 residues. Deletions cut 6 bases from V and 4 bases from J, with 4 bases between. This chain's CDR3 is CASRSGNTIYF. Here the CDR3 DNA reads TGTGCCAGCAGGTCGGGAAACACCATATATTTT.

This chain uses TRBV30 with TRBJ2-6; D unclear. The CDR3 consists of 15 residues. Per germline, CDR1 GTSNPN and CDR2 SVGIG (reference sequence). V lost 2 bases to trimming and J lost 0 bases, with 8 bases between them. The CDR3 is CAWSSGSSGANVLTF. CDR3 nucleotide sequence: TGTGCCTGGAGTTCTGGGTCCTCTGGGGCCAACGTCCTGACTTTC.

The chain carries TRBV7-9 and TRBJ1-3; TRBD1 is a possible D gene (6 bases). Germline V lookup: CDR1 SEHNR, CDR2 FQNEAQ (reference sequence). CDR3 size: 15 residues. Trimming took off 2 bases at V and 4 bases at J, with 12 bases between the two ends. For the CDR3, the DNA is TGTGCCAGCAGCTTAACGGGGGCGCCGGGAAACACCATATATTTT. Translating gives CASSLTGAPGNTIYF.

The CDR3 is CASTSSGIRQYF. Written as DNA, the CDR3 is TGTGCCAGCACTTCTAGCGGGATAAGGCAGTACTTC. The chain combines TRBV28 with TRBJ2-7, with 9 nucleotides matching TRBD2. J gave up 9 bases and V 7 bases, and 7 bases lay outside the gene matches. The length of the CDR3 is 12 residues. From germline, CDR1 is MDHEN and CDR2 SYDVKM. Together with reference TRBV28 and TRBJ2-7, the CDR3 gives the full variable domain: DVKVTQSSRYLVKRTGEKVFLECVQDMDHENMFWYRQDPGLGLRLIYFSYDVKMKEKGDIPEGYSVSREKKERFSLILESASTNQTSMYLCASTSSGIRQYFGPGTRLTVT.

V gene TRBV4-2 combines with J gene TRBJ2-1; D remains unclear. The CDR3 loop spans 14 amino acids. The ends were cut back, 1 base at V and 8 bases at J, with 12 bases in the middle. Germline assignment: CDR1 LGHNA and CDR2 YNFKEQ. The CDR3 nucleotides are TGTGCCAGCAGCCAAGTCGGACCAAGAGATGAGCAGTTCTTC. Its protein product is CASSQVGPRDEQFF.

This chain connects TRBV4-1 to TRBJ1-5, with 7 nucleotides matching TRBD1. This CDR3 contains 17 residues. Looked up from germline, CDR1 is MGHRA and CDR2 is YSYEKL. V lost 4 bases, J lost 2 bases, and 11 bases stayed unmatched. The CDR3 protein is CASSPGGGGLGNQPQHF. DNA of the CDR3: TGCGCCAGCAGCCCAGGGGGTGGGGGCCTGGGCAATCAGCCCCAGCATTTT.

The chain carries TRBV5-1 and TRBJ2-7, with TRBD1 identical over 9 bases. The CDR3 length is 14 residues. The trim removed 4 bases at V and 3 bases at J, leaving 5 bases unmatched. Per germline, CDR1 SGHRS and CDR2 YFSETQ. The CDR3 bases are TGCGCCAGCAGCCCGACAGGGGGAGTCTACGAGCAGTACTTC. Residues: CASSPTGGVYEQYF.

The gene calls are TRBV5-1 and TRBJ2-5; 7 bases are a match to TRBD2. The CDR3 length is 15 residues. Germline V gives CDR1 SGHRS, CDR2 YFSETQ. V lost 1 base, J lost 1 base, and 4 bases stayed unmatched. CDR3 sequence: CASSLTLAAQETQYF. DNA for the CDR3: TGCGCCAGCAGCTTGACCCTAGCGGCCCAAGAGACCCAGTACTTC.

The gene calls are TRBV9 and TRBJ2-3; tentatively, D is TRBD1 or TRBD2 (5 bases each). CDR1 and CDR2 (germline): SGDLS, YYNGEE. V lost 4 bases to trimming and J lost 5 bases, with 14 bases between them. There are 14 residues in the CDR3. Written as DNA, the CDR3 is TGTGCCAGCAGCCCCCGCGGTGGGGGAGATACGCAGTATTTT. Residues: CASSPRGGGDTQYF.

The chain employs TRBV19 and TRBJ2-5; 7 bases agree with TRBD1. V was pared by 10 bases and J by 2 bases, with 7 bases of the junction left unmatched. Germline CDR1 and CDR2: LNHDA and SQIVND (reference sequence). The CDR3 is 13 residues long. The CDR3: CATSGTDQETQYF. CDR3 coding DNA: TGTGCCACTTCCGGGACAGATCAAGAGACCCAGTACTTC. Full variable domain (missing parts from reference TRBV19 and TRBJ2-5): DGGITQSPKYLFRKEGQNVTLSCEQNLNHDAMYWYRQDPGQGLRLIYYSQIVNDFQKGDIAEGYSVSREKKESFPLTVTSAQKNPTAFYLCATSGTDQETQYFGPGTRLLVL.

This chain links TRBV6-1 with TRBJ1-2; D might be TRBD1 (6 bases). Trimming cost V 2 bases and J 3 bases, with 16 bases left between them. The CDR3 is 16 residues long. From germline, CDR1 is MNHNS and CDR2 SASEGT. The CDR3 sequence: CASSEKSGGSYYGYTF. The CDR3 nucleotides are TGTGCCAGCAGTGAAAAGTCGGGGGGCAGTTACTATGGCTACACCTTC.

DNA of the CDR3: TGTGCCAGCAGTCCCGGGACCGTGGACTATGGCTACACCTTC. Amino acid sequence: CASSPGTVDYGYTF. The chain is built from TRBV6-5 and TRBJ1-2, with D possibly being TRBD1 (5 bases). Trimming cost V 5 bases and J 3 bases, with 13 bases left between them. This CDR3 contains 14 residues. CDR1 and CDR2 from the germline V gene are MNHEY and SVGAGI.

The gene calls are TRBV19 and TRBJ2-2; 7 bases align to TRBD1. J gave up 0 bases and V 6 bases, and 4 bases lay outside the gene matches. Germline values: CDR1 LNHDA, CDR2 SQIVND (reference sequence). This CDR3 region has 15 residues. The CDR3 reads CASRMTGTNTGELFF. CDR3 nucleotides: TGTGCCAGTAGGATGACAGGGACGAACACCGGGGAGCTGTTTTTT.

The V call is TRBV29-1, the J call TRBJ2-3, with a weak D call TRBD1 (5 bases). V gave up 6 bases and J gave up 3 bases, with 16 bases separating them. The germline CDR1 and CDR2 sequences are SQVTM and ANQGSEA. The CDR3 loop spans 14 amino acids. CDR3 sequence (DNA): TGCAGCGTCCCAAGCCCAGGGTTAACAGATACGCAGTATTTT. This encodes CSVPSPGLTDTQYF.

For the CDR3, the DNA is TGTGCCACCAGCCCGGGACGGCTAATCTATGGCTACACCTTC. Translation gives CATSPGRLIYGYTF. V usage is TRBV15 and J usage is TRBJ1-2, with a weak D call TRBD1 (5 bases). Germline V CDR1 and CDR2: LNHNV, YYDKDF (reference sequence). The CDR3 totals 14 residues. Trimming removed 5 bases from V and 4 bases from J, with 14 bases in between.

The chain carries TRBV6-4 and TRBJ1-4; possibly TRBD1 for D (5 bases). This CDR3 region has 15 residues. Germline values: CDR1 MRHNA, CDR2 SNTAGT. Trimming removed 6 bases at V and 0 bases at J, with 11 bases between. The CDR3 reads CASRARGATNEKLFF. CDR3 nucleotides: TGTGCCAGCAGAGCGAGGGGTGCAACTAATGAAAAACTGTTTTTT.

The V call is TRBV19, the J call TRBJ1-1; TRBD1 matches 10 bases. V gave up 3 bases and J gave up 5 bases; unmatched junction bases: 6. Germline V gives CDR1 LNHDA, CDR2 SQIVND (reference sequence). The CDR3 consists of 15 residues. Here the CDR3 reads CASSMRQGAGTEAFF. CDR3 bases: TGTGCCAGTAGTATGCGACAGGGGGCGGGAACTGAAGCTTTCTTT. The full variable domain, in which reference TRBV19 and TRBJ1-1 provide the parts outside the CDR3, is DGGITQSPKYLFRKEGQNVTLSCEQNLNHDAMYWYRQDPGQGLRLIYYSQIVNDFQKGDIAEGYSVSREKKESFPLTVTSAQKNPTAFYLCASSMRQGAGTEAFFGQGTRLTVV.

CDR3 coding DNA: TGTGCCAGCAGCCGGGACACATATAGCAATCAGCCCCAGCATTTT. It is translated as CASSRDTYSNQPQHF. The V and J genes are TRBV6-5 and TRBJ1-5, with TRBD1 as a possible D gene (6 bases). CDR1 is MNHEY, CDR2 SVGAGI, per germline. V lost 6 bases to trimming and J lost 0 bases, with 12 bases between them. This CDR3 region has 15 residues.

This clone was detected only once. This chain links TRBV18 with TRBJ2-3; 8 nucleotides align to TRBD2. Germline trimming cut 5 bases from V and 6 bases from J; bases unmatched to any gene: 10. Germline V gene lookup returns CDR1 KGHSH and CDR2 LQKENI. CDR3 length equals 15 residues. In nucleotides, the CDR3 is TGTGCCAGCTCAACCGGACTAGCCCTGGGGGATACGCAGTATTTT. Amino acid sequence: CASSTGLALGDTQYF.

The V and J genes are TRBV4-1 and TRBJ1-6; TRBD1 agrees at 8 bases. This CDR3 contains 15 residues. Germline V gene sequence: CDR1 MGHRA, CDR2 YSYEKL. The ends lost 6 bases at V and 7 bases at J; junction bases unmatched: 8. CDR3 sequence reads: CASRVAGQENSPLHF. CDR3 coding DNA: TGCGCCAGCAGGGTAGCGGGACAGGAGAATTCACCCCTCCACTTT.

This chain connects TRBV7-2 to TRBJ2-1; D may be TRBD1 or TRBD2 (5 bases each). The germline V and J ends were trimmed by 5 bases and 5 bases, with 16 bases remaining between them. There are 15 residues in the CDR3. Germline CDR1 is SGHTA and CDR2 is FQGNSA. The CDR3 sequence: CASSPPGPRNNEQFF. The CDR3 DNA reads TGTGCCAGCAGCCCACCGGGACCACGGAACAATGAGCAGTTCTTC.